This section outlines one T cell receptor (beta chain) sequence together with its context. Each CDR3 protein is one row after TCRdb ran MiXCR on the reads. The sample consists of more than 150,000 distinct CDR3 sequences, 15% to 20% of them appearing once. V was clipped by 6 bases and J by 7 bases; unmatched bases: 13. Germline CDR1 MDHEN, CDR2 SYDVKM. The CDR3 contains 15 residues. The data are from a study of T cell repertoires in cytomegalovirus infection. The sequenced material came from PBMCs. J is TRBJ2-5 and V is TRBV28; 8 bases line up with TRBD1. The TCR originated in a human donor in good health (CMV status not recorded). Some clones in this sample may be carry-over from other donors' samples. Written as DNA, the CDR3 is TGTGCCAGCAGCCTACTTGGACAGGGCCGGGGGACCCAGTACTTC. The encoded protein is CASSLLGQGRGTQYF.